The 27 T cell receptor beta chains below come from one sample, sequenced in a study of blood T cell repertoires in COVID-19. Data came from immunoSEQ multiplex PCR; TCRdb stores just in-frame clones and leaves some out. The sample has about 220,000 clones, under 90% seen once. Sequencing was carried out using PBMCs or T cells enriched from blood (not recorded which). These receptors were obtained from a woman aged 55-75 years who had recovered from COVID-19.

The sample holds a few counts of this clone. This chain joins TRBV7-3 and TRBJ1-1, with 7 bases aligning to TRBD1. The CDR3 covers 15 residues. The germline V gene has CDR1 SGHTA and CDR2 FQGTGA. V gave up 0 bases and J gave up 1 base; unmatched junction bases: 2. CDR3 DNA sequence: TGTGCCAGCAGCTTAACGCGGACAGGGAACACTGAAGCTTTCTTT. Amino acid sequence: CASSLTRTGNTEAFF. Variable domain in full (rest from reference TRBV7-3 and TRBJ1-1): GAGVSQTPSNKVTEKGKYVELRCDPISGHTALYWYRQSLGQGPEFLIYFQGTGAADDSGLPNDRFFAVRPEGSVSTLKIQRTERGDSAVYLCASSLTRTGNTEAFFGQGTRLTVV.

The chain has TRBV6-1 and TRBJ2-7, with 7 bases fitting TRBD1. From germline, CDR1 is MNHNS and CDR2 SASEGT. Unmatched junction bases numbered 5, after V lost 2 bases and J lost 4 bases. The CDR3 consists of 14 residues. CDR3: CASSERGLRYEQYF. CDR3 coding DNA: TGTGCCAGCAGTGAAAGGGGGCTTCGGTACGAGCAGTACTTC.

The V call is TRBV27, the J call TRBJ2-1, with TRBD1 matching over 8 bases. V shed 3 bases and J 4 bases; nucleotides not matched to a gene: 2. The CDR3 runs to 14 residues. CDR1 MNHEY and CDR2 SMNVEV come from the germline V gene (reference sequence). The chain's CDR3 is CASSLDRAYNEQFF. The CDR3 DNA follows: TGTGCCAGCAGTTTGGACAGGGCTTACAATGAGCAGTTCTTC.

The chain uses TRBV5-6 and TRBJ2-3; 9 nucleotides line up with TRBD2. The CDR3 loop spans 15 amino acids. Per the germline V gene, CDR1 is SGHDT and CDR2 is YYEEEE. V shed 4 bases and J 2 bases; nucleotides not matched to a gene: 5. The CDR3: CASSILAGITDTQYF. DNA of the CDR3: TGTGCCAGCAGCATACTAGCGGGCATCACAGATACGCAGTATTTT.

This sequence joins TRBV21-1 and TRBJ2-2; the table's D call, TRBD2, has no DNA check behind it. TRBV21-1 is assigned pseudogene status. CDR3 size: 19 residues. This CDR3 reads CASSNGGTSGASGTGELFF. The CDR3 nucleotides are TGTGCCAGCAGCAATGGGGGGACTAGCGGGGCGTCGGGCACCGGGGAGCTGTTTTTT.

The CDR3: CASSRGYEKLFF. In nucleotides, the CDR3 is TGTGCCAGCAGTAGGGGTTATGAAAAACTGTTTTTT. V gene TRBV6-5 combines with J gene TRBJ1-4; D might be TRBD1 (5 bases). V lost 5 bases and J lost 6, with 7 bases in between. Germline lookup yields CDR1 MNHEY and CDR2 SVGAGI. This CDR3 is built from 12 residues.

The rearrangement links TRBV7-6 to TRBJ1-1; D may be TRBD1 (6 bases). Germline CDR1 SGHVS, CDR2 FNYEAQ. This CDR3 spans 16 amino acids. Trimming left V 0 bases short and J 2 bases short, with 13 bases between. For the CDR3, the DNA is TGTGCCAGCAGCTTAGCGGGGGGGCGACCTAACACTGAAGCTTTCTTT. Translated: CASSLAGGRPNTEAFF. Full variable domain (outside the CDR3, taken from reference TRBV7-6 and TRBJ1-1): GAGVSQSPRYKVTKRGQDVALRCDPISGHVSLYWYRQALGQGPEFLTYFNYEAQQDKSGLPNDRFSAERPEGSISTLTIQRTEQRDSAMYRCASSLAGGRPNTEAFFGQGTRLTVV.

The chain recombines TRBV10-2 with TRBJ1-1, with 7 nucleotides matching TRBD1. This CDR3 is 14 amino acids long. The germline CDR1 and CDR2 sequences are WSHSY and SAAADI. The J segment lost 1 base and the V segment lost 8 bases, leaving 7 bases of the junction unmatched. The CDR3: CASVRYRGNTEAFF. CDR3 DNA sequence: TGCGCCAGCGTTAGATACAGGGGGAACACTGAAGCTTTCTTT.

The genes are TRBV19 and TRBJ1-4; TRBD1 is a possible D gene (5 bases). The CDR3 is 15 amino acids. CDR1 and CDR2 (germline): LNHDA, SQIVND (reference sequence). V was cut by 3 bases and J by 4 bases, with 12 bases left in between. CDR3 sequence reads: CASSMPTAFNEKLFF. As DNA, the CDR3 is TGTGCCAGTAGTATGCCGACAGCCTTTAATGAAAAACTGTTTTTT. The whole variable domain, filled in from reference TRBV19 and TRBJ1-4, reads DGGITQSPKYLFRKEGQNVTLSCEQNLNHDAMYWYRQDPGQGLRLIYYSQIVNDFQKGDIAEGYSVSREKKESFPLTVTSAQKNPTAFYLCASSMPTAFNEKLFFGSGTQLSVL.

CDR3 DNA: TGTGCCAGTAGTCCTCTGACAGGAGTGGAGACCCAGTACTTC. Amino acid sequence: CASSPLTGVETQYF. The rearrangement joins TRBV19 to TRBJ2-5; D is possibly TRBD1 (6 bases). Germline CDR1 and CDR2: LNHDA and SQIVND (reference sequence). The ends were cut back, 5 bases at V and 5 bases at J, with 15 bases in the middle. The CDR3 runs to 14 residues.

V gene TRBV3-1 (or the pseudogene TRBV3-2) combines with J gene TRBJ2-7; tentative D call: TRBD2 (6 bases). The length of the CDR3 is 14 residues. CDR1 and CDR2 from the germline V gene are LGHDT and YNNKEL (reference sequence). Trimming left V 0 bases short and J 3 bases short, with 9 bases between. The CDR3 region is CASSQDGGLYEQYF. The CDR3, as DNA: TGTGCCAGCAGCCAAGACGGGGGACTCTACGAGCAGTACTTC.

Only a few counts were recorded for this clone. The chain links TRBV19 to TRBJ1-1; D not certain. CDR1 LNHDA and CDR2 SQIVND come from the germline V gene (reference sequence). This CDR3 spans 12 amino acids. V dropped 4 bases and J dropped 0 bases, with 3 bases sitting between them. Here the CDR3 reads CASSTVNTEAFF. The CDR3 DNA reads as TGTGCCAGTAGTACTGTGAACACTGAAGCTTTCTTT.

The chain couples TRBV2 to TRBJ1-1; 12 bases align to TRBD1. Germline V gene sequence: CDR1 SNHLY, CDR2 FYNNEI. The CDR3 sequence is 14 residues long. The V and J ends lost 6 bases and 6 bases, in that order; junction bases with no gene match: 5. CDR3 residues: CASREGQGASEAFF. CDR3 sequence (DNA): TGTGCCAGCAGGGAGGGACAGGGGGCTTCTGAAGCTTTCTTT.

The chain combines TRBV4-1 with TRBJ2-1, with 12 bases identical to TRBD2. The V gene end was trimmed by 1 base and the J gene end by 12 bases; junction bases not matched to a gene: 4. CDR1 and CDR2 from the germline V gene are MGHRA and YSYEKL. The CDR3 loop spans 14 amino acids. DNA of the CDR3: TGCGCCAGCAGCCAAGTCCCTAGCGGGAGGGGGCAGTTCTTC. Translating it yields CASSQVPSGRGQFF.

The chain uses TRBV27 and TRBJ1-1; tentatively, D is TRBD1 (5 bases). Trimming stripped 6 bases from V and 0 bases from J, with 17 bases between. Germline CDR1 and CDR2: MNHEY and SMNVEV (reference sequence). The CDR3 is 16 amino acids. CDR3 residues: CASSLSSGRMNTEAFF. In DNA form, the CDR3 reads TGTGCCAGCAGCCTGTCGTCAGGGAGGATGAACACTGAAGCTTTCTTT.

The gene calls are TRBV4-2 and TRBJ1-5; 7 bases fit TRBD1. CDR3 size: 15 residues. With 0 bases clipped from V and 6 bases from J, the junction kept 5 bases outside the gene matches. Germline V gene sequence: CDR1 LGHNA, CDR2 YNFKEQ. The CDR3 reads CASSQDEGQSQPQHF. CDR3 coding DNA: TGTGCCAGCAGCCAAGATGAGGGACAGAGTCAGCCCCAGCATTTT.

The J gene is TRBJ1-5, the V gene TRBV2; the D is unclear. CDR1 SNHLY and CDR2 FYNNEI come from the germline V gene. Trimming removed 4 bases at V and 6 bases at J, with 7 bases between. The CDR3 has 12 residues. The CDR3 DNA sequence: TGTGCCAGCAGTGGTTACAGTCAGCCCCAGCATTTT. As protein: CASSGYSQPQHF.

The chain recombines TRBV5-6 with TRBJ2-7; D gene ambiguous. CDR3 length: 11 amino acids. The germline V and J ends were trimmed by 3 bases and 7 bases, with 8 bases remaining between them. Germline CDR1 is SGHDT and CDR2 is YYEEEE. Here the CDR3 DNA reads TGTGCCAGCAGCTGGCATTTAGAGCAGTACTTC. Residues: CASSWHLEQYF.

The V and J genes are TRBV19 and TRBJ2-2; 10 bases align to TRBD1. This CDR3 has 16 residues. The ends lost 7 bases at V and 0 bases at J; junction bases unmatched: 5. Looked up from germline, CDR1 is LNHDA and CDR2 is SQIVND (reference sequence). DNA of the CDR3: TGTGCCAGTATGACAGGGGGCCTAACGAACACCGGGGAGCTGTTTTTT. The encoded protein is CASMTGGLTNTGELFF.

Concerning this clone: The junction departs from the called germline gene at one end, perhaps through a read error. The chain couples TRBV24-1 to TRBJ1-5, with D hard to call. The germline CDR1 and CDR2 sequences are KGHDR and SFDVKD. The CDR3 has 16 residues. The CDR3 loop reads CATRDYRGTSNQPQHF. In DNA, the CDR3 is TGTGCCACCAGAGATTACCGGGGAACGAGCAATCAGCCCCAGCATTTT.

J is TRBJ2-5 and V is TRBV27, with TRBD2 identical over 7 bases. The CDR3 sequence is 23 residues long. Trimming removed 0 bases from V and 5 bases from J; junction bases left unmatched: 30. Germline-derived CDR1 and CDR2 are MNHEY and SMNVEV (reference sequence). In nucleotides, the CDR3 is TGTGCCAGCAGTTTATCTGGGGGGGTTAGCGGGTTATTCCAACCGGCTCTACAGGAGACCCAGTACTTC. Protein product: CASSLSGGVSGLFQPALQETQYF.

The V and J genes are TRBV25-1 and TRBJ1-4; 8 bases are a match to TRBD1. The CDR3 length is 17 residues. V trimming: 1 base; J trimming: 5 bases; junction bases outside the gene matches: 9. CDR1 MGHDK and CDR2 SYGVNS come from the germline V gene. The CDR3 is CASSESVFRQGNEKLFF. CDR3 nucleotides: TGTGCCAGCAGTGAATCCGTCTTTCGACAGGGGAATGAAAAACTGTTTTTT.

The chain couples TRBV6-6 to TRBJ2-5; a weak D match, TRBD1 (6 bases). Germline values: CDR1 MNHNY, CDR2 SVGAGI (reference sequence). V shed 4 bases and J shed 5 bases, with 8 bases lying between them. CDR3 length: 12 residues. The CDR3 DNA follows: TGTGCCAGCAGTTCACAGGGCGAGACCCAGTACTTC. The encoded protein is CASSSQGETQYF.

This clone showed up just once. This chain links TRBV3-1 (or the pseudogene TRBV3-2) with TRBJ1-5; D is unclear. This CDR3 comprises 14 residues. Germline CDR1 and CDR2: LGHDT and YNNKEL (reference sequence). V gave up 0 bases and J gave up 7 bases, with 10 bases separating them. In DNA, the CDR3 is TGTGCCAGCAGCCAAGACATTGAAGCCCAGCCCCAGCATTTT. Translated, it gives CASSQDIEAQPQHF.

This clone turned up a few times. The chain couples TRBV11-2 to TRBJ2-7; 8 nucleotides align to TRBD1. Germline CDR1 reads SGHAT; CDR2 reads FQNNGV. The CDR3 contains 15 residues. The J segment lost 2 bases and the V segment lost 1 base, leaving 4 bases of the junction unmatched. The DNA of the CDR3 is TGTGCCAGCAGCTTAGCTCAGGGGGCTCCCTACGAGCAGTACTTC. Its translation: CASSLAQGAPYEQYF.

The V gene is TRBV7-9, the J gene TRBJ2-1, with a possible D match to TRBD2 (6 bases). Germline V lookup: CDR1 SEHNR, CDR2 FQNEAQ (reference sequence). Between the trimmed V and J ends, which lost 3 bases and 12 bases, there was a span of 12 bases. This CDR3 has 12 amino acids. The DNA of the CDR3 is TGTGCCAGCAGCTTCATAGCGGACCGGCAGTTCTTC. Translation: CASSFIADRQFF. The variable domain in full, with the rest retrieved from reference TRBV7-9 and TRBJ2-1, is DTGVSQNPRHKITKRGQNVTFRCDPISEHNRLYWYRQTLGQGPEFLTYFQNEAQLEKSRLLSDRFSAERPKGSFSTLEIQRTEQGDSAMYLCASSFIADRQFFGPGTRLTVL.

The chain couples TRBV18 to TRBJ2-1, with 7 bases aligning to TRBD2. The CDR3 extends over 18 amino acids. The germline V gene has CDR1 KGHSH and CDR2 LQKENI. Trimming removed 3 bases from V and 2 bases from J; junction bases left unmatched: 13. The CDR3 DNA is TGTGCCAGCTCACCCCCTCTTGGGGCGGGGGTAACCTACAATGAGCAGTTCTTC. Its translation: CASSPPLGAGVTYNEQFF.